This T cell receptor (beta chain) is drawn from a study of blood T cell repertoires in COVID-19. About the study: Specimens from acute and convalescent COVID-19 originated in the United States, Italy and Spain. PBMCs, B-cell-depleted T cells, or T cells were the source of the cDNA or gDNA that made up the material.

The V end lost 2 bases, the J end lost 5 bases, and 9 bases lay between the germline ends. The CDR3 sequence is 13 residues long. CDR1 and CDR2 (germline): LNHDA, SQIVND (reference sequence). In the authors' methods: Amplification with reference gene primers provided the estimates of nucleated cell counts. Sequencing used immunoSEQ multiplex PCR; TCRdb keeps in-frame clones, though not all of them. The DNA was the basis for D and trimming; V, J and clone size are from that table. Of approximately 97,000 clones listed, about 91% are singletons. The receptor was derived from a man aged 18 to 30 with acute or convalescent COVID-19. The chain links TRBV19 to TRBJ1-2, with a weak D call TRBD1 (5 bases). Sequences were obtained from peripheral blood. Written as DNA, the CDR3 is TGTGCCAGTAGTATAAGCAGGGAATATGGCTACACCTTC. Its translation is CASSISREYGYTF.